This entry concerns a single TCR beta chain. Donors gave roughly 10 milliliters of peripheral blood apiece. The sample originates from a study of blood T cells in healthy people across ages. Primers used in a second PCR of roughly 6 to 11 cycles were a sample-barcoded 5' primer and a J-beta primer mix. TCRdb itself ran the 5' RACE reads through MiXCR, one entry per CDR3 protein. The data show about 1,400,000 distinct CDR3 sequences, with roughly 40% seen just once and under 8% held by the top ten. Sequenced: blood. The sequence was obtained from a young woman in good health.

This CDR3 is CASSLGSGGRYQETQYF. For the CDR3, the DNA is TGTGCCAGCAGTTTAGGTAGCGGGGGGCGGTACCAAGAGACCCAGTACTTC. The chain carries TRBV12-3 or TRBV12-4 and TRBJ2-5; TRBD2 agrees at 10 bases. This CDR3 comprises 17 residues. V trimming: 1 base; J trimming: 0 bases; junction bases outside the gene matches: 5.